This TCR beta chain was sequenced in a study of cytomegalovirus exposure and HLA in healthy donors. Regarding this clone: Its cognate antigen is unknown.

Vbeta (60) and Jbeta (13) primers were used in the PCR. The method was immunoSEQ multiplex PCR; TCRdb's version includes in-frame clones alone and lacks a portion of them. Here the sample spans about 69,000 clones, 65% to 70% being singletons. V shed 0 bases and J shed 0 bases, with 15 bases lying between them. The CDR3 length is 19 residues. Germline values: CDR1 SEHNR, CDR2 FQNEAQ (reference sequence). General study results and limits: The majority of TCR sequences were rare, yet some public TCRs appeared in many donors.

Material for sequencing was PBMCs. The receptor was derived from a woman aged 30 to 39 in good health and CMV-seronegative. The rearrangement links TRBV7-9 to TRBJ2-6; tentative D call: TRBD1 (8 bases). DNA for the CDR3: TGTGCCAGCAGCTTAGCGCGGGGGACAGGCCCCTCTGGGGCCAACGTCCTGACTTTC. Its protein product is CASSLARGTGPSGANVLTF. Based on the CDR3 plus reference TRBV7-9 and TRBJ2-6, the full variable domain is DTGVSQNPRHKITKRGQNVTFRCDPISEHNRLYWYRQTLGQGPEFLTYFQNEAQLEKSRLLSDRFSAERPKGSFSTLEIQRTEQGDSAMYLCASSLARGTGPSGANVLTFGAGSRLTVL.